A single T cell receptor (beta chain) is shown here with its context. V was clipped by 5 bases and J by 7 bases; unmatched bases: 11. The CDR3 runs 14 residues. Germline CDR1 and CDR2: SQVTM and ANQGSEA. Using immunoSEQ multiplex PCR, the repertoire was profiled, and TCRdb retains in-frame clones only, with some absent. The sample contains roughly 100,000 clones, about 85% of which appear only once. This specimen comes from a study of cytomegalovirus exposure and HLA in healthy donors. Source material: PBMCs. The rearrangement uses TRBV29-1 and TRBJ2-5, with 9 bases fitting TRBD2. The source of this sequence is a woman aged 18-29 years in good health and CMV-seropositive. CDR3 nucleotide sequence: TGCAGCGTTACGGGGCGGGGGGGCCGCGGGACCCAGTACTTC. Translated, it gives CSVTGRGGRGTQYF.